This T cell receptor (beta chain) emerged from a study of T-cell reconstitution after alpha-beta-depleted transplantation in children. General study findings and limits: Reportedly, roughly two months post-transplant, alpha-beta T cells arose from several hundred expanded graft clones. From surviving recipient T cells and thymic progenitors came the high day-60 TCRbeta diversity observed in some patients. One year post-transplant, T-cell counts and diversity were largely derived from T cells produced anew.

Preparation of the TCRbeta library involved a method that used unique molecular identifiers. TCRdb used MiXCR to reprocess the PCR reads, holding one entry per CDR3 protein. The table lists roughly 300,000 distinct CDR3 sequences, around a tenth of them singletons, with about a quarter in the top ten. A word on this clonotype: The antigen is unknown.

This CDR3 has 16 residues. The V end was cut by 2 bases, the J end by 3 bases, with 14 bases between. CDR1 is SGHDN, CDR2 FVKESK, per germline. The clonotype was recovered from a male patient aged 2-15 years who had a stem cell transplant for chronic granulomatous disease, so the T cells may come from the graft donor. Material: peripheral blood, obtained 180 days after TCRalphabeta/CD19-depleted stem cell transplant. The rearrangement links TRBV14 to TRBJ2-4; D gene ambiguous. This CDR3 is CASSQSRVYGKNIQYF. In nucleotides, the CDR3 is TGTGCCAGCAGCCAATCCCGGGTGTACGGCAAAAACATTCAGTACTTC.